A single sample gave rise to the 31 T cell receptor beta chains below, sequenced in a study of CXCR3-negative and CXCR3-positive naive CD8 T cells (dated by TCRdb to about 2019). Sequencing relied on a NextSeq 550. The Human TCR Profiling Kit (MiLaboratory) was used to prepare UMI-labeled 5' RACE TRB cDNA libraries. Reprocessed by TCRdb, the reads give a single entry per CDR3 protein sequence, without DNA. This sample's records show 45,000 to 55,000 distinct CDR3 sequences. About 15% of the sample goes to the ten largest clones. The sequenced sample consisted of memory CD8+ T cells from blood. The sample's cell subset or site label is to be understood as: conventional CD8+ memory T cells (TMEM), sorted as controls. Receptors originate from a human donor in good health. Some clones in this sample may be carry-over from other donors' samples.

This chain links TRBV29-1 with TRBJ1-1; TCRdb designates TRBD1, a call that cannot be tested without DNA. The CDR3 extends over 13 amino acids. Germline CDR1 SQVTM, CDR2 ANQGSEA. The CDR3: CSVLTDLNTEAFF.

The chain is built from TRBV12-3 or TRBV12-4 and TRBJ2-4. This CDR3 has 17 amino acids. This chain's CDR3 is CASSSKPRTQAKNIQYF.

This chain's CDR3 is CASSLGGTGGPPQHF. V gene TRBV7-2 combines with J gene TRBJ1-5; TCRdb outputs TRBD1, but without DNA this stays unchecked. Per germline, CDR1 SGHTA and CDR2 FQGNSA. The CDR3 consists of 15 residues.

Measured by frequency, this clonotype is medium-sized. J is TRBJ2-7 and V is TRBV12-3 or TRBV12-4. CDR3 size: 12 residues. The CDR3 loop reads CASSPSGYEQYF.

The rearrangement uses TRBV29-1 and TRBJ1-2. CDR3 size: 12 residues. The V gene's germline CDR1 is SQVTM and CDR2 ANQGSEA. This CDR3 reads CSVGGVGYGYTF.

The chain couples TRBV28 to TRBJ2-1; TCRdb selects TRBD1, and the lack of DNA leaves this call unchecked. The CDR3 contains 15 residues. The germline gives CDR1 MDHEN, CDR2 SYDVKM. CDR3 sequence reads: CASGGWGTGYNEQFF. The entire variable domain, with the rest obtained from reference TRBV28 and TRBJ2-1, is as follows: DVKVTQSSRYLVKRTGEKVFLECVQDMDHENMFWYRQDPGLGLRLIYFSYDVKMKEKGDIPEGYSVSREKKERFSLILESASTNQTSMYLCASGGWGTGYNEQFFGPGTRLTVL.

The rearrangement links TRBV12-3 or TRBV12-4 to TRBJ2-1; lacking DNA, the TRBD2 call made by TCRdb goes unchecked. The CDR3 contains 14 residues. The CDR3 protein is CASSLNGDSYEQFF.

The chain couples TRBV12-3 or TRBV12-4 to TRBJ1-2. The CDR3 contains 13 residues. The CDR3 loop reads CASTPRLSYGYTF.

The rearrangement joins TRBV29-1 to TRBJ1-2. Per the germline V gene, CDR1 is SQVTM and CDR2 is ANQGSEA. This CDR3 spans 11 amino acids. CDR3 sequence: CSVEWDYGYTF. The full variable domain, with the rest looked up from reference TRBV29-1 and TRBJ1-2, is SAVISQKPSRDICQRGTSLTIQCQVDSQVTMMFWYRQQPGQSLTLIATANQGSEATYESGFVIDKFPISRPNLTFSTLTVSNMSPEDSSIYLCSVEWDYGYTFGSGTRLTVV.

The genes are TRBV19 and TRBJ2-1. CDR1 and CDR2 (germline): LNHDA, SQIVND (reference sequence). CDR3 length: 15 amino acids. The CDR3 region is CASSLTGSSYNEQFF.

The chain recombines TRBV6-2 or TRBV6-3 with TRBJ2-1; TCRdb calls TRBD2, which cannot be checked without DNA. The length of the CDR3 is 18 residues. Germline CDR1 reads MNHEY; CDR2 reads SVGEGT. The CDR3 reads CASSYSPGSGGITDEQFF.

The rearrangement links TRBV3-1 to TRBJ2-5; TCRdb returns TRBD1, unconfirmable since there is no DNA. The germline gives CDR1 LGHDT, CDR2 YNNKEL (reference sequence). This CDR3 spans 16 amino acids. The chain's CDR3 is CASSPGQGEGEETQYF.

This chain connects TRBV20-1 to TRBJ2-1; as DNA is missing, the TRBD1 call by TCRdb cannot be tested. The CDR3 totals 13 residues. Germline V gives CDR1 DFQATT, CDR2 SNEGSKA (reference sequence). CDR3 protein: CSASAPSYNEQFF.

This rearrangement joins TRBV11-2 to TRBJ2-5; lacking DNA, the TRBD2 call made by TCRdb goes unchecked. Germline assignment: CDR1 SGHAT and CDR2 FQNNGV. The CDR3 is 16 residues long. The CDR3: CASSTRVGPLQETQYF.

The CDR3 region is CASSQETATLNYGYTF. The J gene is TRBJ1-2, the V gene TRBV3-1. Germline V gene lookup returns CDR1 LGHDT and CDR2 YNNKEL (reference sequence). The CDR3 totals 16 residues.

CDR3: CAWTLELGQFF. The chain carries TRBV30 and TRBJ2-1. This CDR3 is 11 amino acids long. Germline V lookup: CDR1 GTSNPN, CDR2 SVGIG (reference sequence).

The CDR3: CASSQRQTYEQYF. V is TRBV4-2 and J is TRBJ2-7; TCRdb's D call of TRBD1 is untestable without DNA. Per the germline V gene, CDR1 is LGHNA and CDR2 is YNFKEQ. This CDR3 is 13 amino acids long.

The chain joins TRBV28 to TRBJ2-7; there is no DNA to check the TCRdb D call of TRBD1. The CDR3 totals 15 residues. From germline, CDR1 is MDHEN and CDR2 SYDVKM. CDR3 residues: CASSLGQEESYEQYF.

The chain employs TRBV29-1 and TRBJ2-7. Germline lookup yields CDR1 SQVTM and CDR2 ANQGSEA. This CDR3 comprises 14 residues. The CDR3 sequence is CSVESDEGAYEQYF.

J is TRBJ2-7 and V is TRBV4-3; the TCRdb call, TRBD1, lacks DNA for checking. This CDR3 spans 12 amino acids. CDR1 LGHNA and CDR2 YSLEER come from the germline V gene. The CDR3 region is CASSQDRGEQYF.

V gene TRBV5-1 combines with J gene TRBJ2-3; as DNA is missing, the TRBD2 call by TCRdb cannot be tested. The CDR3 contains 15 residues. Germline V lookup: CDR1 SGHRS, CDR2 YFSETQ. This CDR3 is CASSLGGGSSDTQYF.

The chain couples TRBV5-5 to TRBJ2-7; absent DNA, TCRdb's TRBD1 call cannot be checked. The CDR3 runs 13 residues. Germline V gene sequence: CDR1 SGHKS, CDR2 YYEKEE (reference sequence). CDR3 region: CASSYGQGYEQYF.

The chain recombines TRBV6-2 or TRBV6-3 with TRBJ2-5; the D call from TCRdb, TRBD1, cannot be confirmed without DNA. Germline V lookup: CDR1 MNHEY, CDR2 SVGEGT. CDR3 size: 13 residues. The CDR3 protein is CASSYGTEETQYF.

The V call is TRBV12-3 or TRBV12-4, the J call TRBJ2-1; TCRdb's D gene call, TRBD2, goes unchecked for lack of DNA. The CDR3 runs to 14 residues. The CDR3: CASSLGGLYNEQFF.

The V and J genes are TRBV7-9 and TRBJ1-1; the TCRdb D gene call, TRBD1, has no DNA to confirm it. There are 13 residues in the CDR3. The V gene's germline CDR1 is SEHNR and CDR2 FQNEAQ (reference sequence). CDR3 amino acids: CASSAPPTTEAFF.

The chain employs TRBV20-1 and TRBJ2-1; TCRdb's D gene call, TRBD2, goes unchecked for lack of DNA. Germline-derived CDR1 and CDR2 are DFQATT and SNEGSKA (reference sequence). The CDR3 length is 13 residues. The CDR3 sequence: CSARDGTFYEQFF.

The chain links TRBV7-8 to TRBJ2-1; lacking DNA, the TRBD2 call made by TCRdb goes unchecked. This CDR3 has 16 residues. Germline loops: CDR1 SGHVS, CDR2 FQNEAQ. The CDR3 loop reads CASSLVGTSGFNEQFF.

V usage is TRBV29-1 and J usage is TRBJ2-7; TCRdb returns TRBD2, unconfirmable since there is no DNA. The germline CDR1 and CDR2 sequences are SQVTM and ANQGSEA. This CDR3 contains 13 residues. The chain's CDR3 is CSVWGDSPYEQYF.

The chain recombines TRBV5-1 with TRBJ1-1. Germline V CDR1 and CDR2: SGHRS, YFSETQ. The CDR3 covers 16 residues. The CDR3 loop reads CASSWGPYQMNTEAFF.

CDR3 loop: CSVDLLTYLANEQFF. The genes are TRBV29-1 and TRBJ2-1. The CDR3 contains 15 residues. Germline V lookup: CDR1 SQVTM, CDR2 ANQGSEA.

CDR3 protein: CSVTKNTEAFF. The V and J genes are TRBV29-1 and TRBJ1-1. This CDR3 contains 11 residues. From germline, CDR1 is SQVTM and CDR2 ANQGSEA.